This TCR beta chain was recorded in a study of cytomegalovirus exposure and HLA in healthy donors. The study's findings and limits: In vitro experiments confirmed that a few CMV-associated chains were specific for CMV antigens. DRB1 had the most TCR associations and HLA-C the fewest, a later analysis found, with rates varying by HLA locus.

The CDR3 consists of 17 residues. Trimming took 3 bases from V and 7 from J; bases not matched to a gene: 15. CDR1 MNHNS and CDR2 SASEGT come from the germline V gene. Primers for the PCR totalled 60 Vbeta and 13 Jbeta. TCRdb's table, derived via immunoSEQ multiplex PCR, lists solely in-frame clones and lacks some. The sample gives approximately 86,000 clones, around 70% of which show up once; about 8% is in the top ten. This clone was observed a few times. Its antigen is currently unknown. This receptor was identified in a man between 60 and 75 years old in good health and CMV-seronegative. The chain is built from TRBV6-1 and TRBJ2-3; 8 nucleotides match TRBD2. The sequencing sample was made of PBMCs. The CDR3 spells CASSDERPAGVRNTQYF. The CDR3 bases are TGTGCCAGCAGTGATGAGAGACCAGCGGGAGTACGAAATACGCAGTATTTT.